This T cell receptor beta chain emerged from a study of blood T cell repertoires in COVID-19. Study in general: Donors in the United States, Italy and Spain gave samples during acute or convalescent COVID-19. The analysed material was cDNA or gDNA that came from T cells, B-cell-depleted T cells, or PBMCs.

About this clone: Its ends do not fully match the called genes, so a read error is possible.

As originally analysed: Amplifying reference gene primers gave estimates of nucleated cell counts. Generated by immunoSEQ multiplex PCR, the TCRdb table keeps only in-frame clones and is missing some. That table furnishes V, J and clone size, whereas the DNA furnished D and trimming. The sample contains about 100,000 clones, around four fifths of which appear only once. Germline V gene lookup returns CDR1 SSHAT and CDR2 FNYEAQ (reference sequence). This CDR3 has 14 amino acids. The sequence was obtained from a man in his 70s with active or convalescent COVID-19. Sequenced material: peripheral blood. V usage is TRBV7-7 and J usage is TRBJ2-1; 10 nucleotides match TRBD2. The CDR3 DNA reads TGTGCTAGCAGGGGACTAGCGTATTACAATGAGCAGTTCTTC. Protein product: CASRGLAYYNEQFF.